The sequence of this T cell receptor beta chain was determined in a study of T-cell reconstitution after alpha-beta-depleted transplantation in children. Unique molecular identifiers were incorporated when the TCRbeta library was constructed. TCRdb re-analysed the PCR reads in MiXCR, keeping a single row per CDR3 protein. The table shows hundreds of thousands of distinct CDR3 sequences, with 8% to 9.5% occurring only once. Germline assignment: CDR1 SEHNR and CDR2 FQNEAQ (reference sequence). CDR3 length equals 15 residues. The V and J ends lost 6 bases and 7 bases, in that order; junction bases with no gene match: 14.

The sequences come from PBMCs from the stem cell graft donor, collected from the stem cell graft. This receptor was identified in a human donor who donated a stem cell graft to a child with acute lymphoblastic leukemia. The rearrangement joins TRBV7-9 to TRBJ1-2; TRBD1 matches at 7 bases. The CDR3: CASSLAGGSDCGYTF. In DNA, the CDR3 is TGTGCCAGCAGTCTCGCAGGGGGGTCGGACTGTGGCTACACCTTC.